One sample yielded the 9 T cell receptor beta chains listed below, sequenced in a study of OX40 agonist ivuxolimab in advanced cancers. Library preparation employed the immunoSEQ multiplex PCR assay. TCRdb holds this immuneACCESS table with in-frame rearrangements only. Some clones are missing; in checked studies, unresolved V genes explain under half, and the rest has no known cause. The sample data list some 60,000 clones, and about 88% of these were observed just once. About 3.9% of the sample is in the top ten clones. Sequences were derived from CD4+ or CD8+ T cells sorted from blood, sampled in a trial of the OX40 agonist ivuxolimab. Receptors originate from an adult with an advanced solid tumor such as melanoma, head and neck, liver or kidney cancer.

The gene calls are TRBV7-8 and TRBJ1-1; the D gene is possibly TRBD1 (6 bases). CDR3 length equals 15 residues. V was cut by 3 bases and J by 5 bases, with 16 bases left in between. CDR1 and CDR2 (germline): SGHVS, FQNEAQ. The CDR3: CASSFSPGVETEAFF. CDR3 DNA: TGTGCCAGCAGCTTTTCTCCAGGGGTGGAAACTGAAGCTTTCTTT.

This sequence joins TRBV6-1 and TRBJ1-1; 7 bases map to TRBD1. The germline V gene encodes CDR1 MNHNS and CDR2 SASEGT. V lost 7 bases to trimming and J lost 2 bases; unmatched junction nucleotides: 7. This CDR3 spans 14 amino acids. The CDR3 DNA sequence: TGTGCCAGCATAGAGGGACAGCATAACACTGAAGCTTTCTTT. Translated, it gives CASIEGQHNTEAFF.

The chain combines TRBV5-5 with TRBJ2-2; a possible D gene is TRBD2 (6 bases). V lost 5 bases and J lost 6, with 17 bases in between. Germline assignment: CDR1 SGHKS and CDR2 YYEKEE (reference sequence). The length of the CDR3 is 15 residues. Here the CDR3 DNA reads TGTGCCAGCAGTCCTAGCGATTCCTTGGCCGGGGAGCTGTTTTTT. Translation gives CASSPSDSLAGELFF.

The chain is built from TRBV18 and TRBJ2-1; 11 bases line up with TRBD2. This CDR3 contains 15 residues. Germline loops: CDR1 KGHSH, CDR2 LQKENI. V lost 3 bases and J lost 5; bases outside the gene matches: 3. Here the CDR3 DNA reads TGTGCCAGCTCACCGGGACTAGCGGCTGACAATGAGCAGTTCTTC. Translating gives CASSPGLAADNEQFF.

The V call is TRBV7-2, the J call TRBJ2-2; 12 bases are shared with TRBD1. The CDR3 has 16 residues. Unmatched junction bases numbered 4, after V lost 4 bases and J lost 4 bases. Per germline, CDR1 SGHTA and CDR2 FQGNSA. CDR3 residues: CASSSGTGGLTGELFF. DNA of the CDR3: TGTGCCAGCAGCTCAGGGACAGGGGGCCTCACCGGGGAGCTGTTTTTT.

CDR3 sequence (DNA): TGTGCCAGCAGCGTAGGCACAGACAATGAAAAACTGTTTTTT. Translating gives CASSVGTDNEKLFF. The genes are TRBV9 and TRBJ1-4; D not resolved. This CDR3 region has 14 residues. Trimming cost V 0 bases and J 5 bases, with 8 bases left between them. The germline V gene encodes CDR1 SGDLS and CDR2 YYNGEE.

Only one count was recorded for this clone. Here the CDR3 DNA reads TGTGCCAGCAGTCCAGTATCCTCCCGTGGGCAGTACTTC. It yields the protein CASSPVSSRGQYF. The chain couples TRBV28 to TRBJ2-7; D gene ambiguous. The germline V gene has CDR1 MDHEN and CDR2 SYDVKM. The CDR3 has 13 residues. V was cut by 5 bases and J by 9 bases, with 17 bases left in between.

The chain couples TRBV4-2 to TRBJ2-3, with TRBD1 identical over 7 bases. V shed 5 bases and J 3 bases; nucleotides not matched to a gene: 8. Germline V gives CDR1 LGHNA, CDR2 YNFKEQ. The CDR3 sequence is 15 residues long. CDR3 region: CASSSRDSRTDTQYF. The CDR3 nucleotides are TGTGCCAGCAGCTCCCGGGACAGTCGAACAGATACGCAGTATTTT.

The chain couples TRBV18 to TRBJ2-7, with D uncertain. Per the germline V gene, CDR1 is KGHSH and CDR2 is LQKENI. Trimming removed 9 bases from V and 5 bases from J, with 17 bases in between. The CDR3 runs 13 residues. The CDR3 DNA reads TGTGCCAGTCGAGGACGCCTTCAGGACGAGCAGTACTTC. This codes for CASRGRLQDEQYF. The full variable domain, its missing parts supplied by reference TRBV18 and TRBJ2-7, is NAGVMQNPRHLVRRRGQEARLRCSPMKGHSHVYWYRQLPEEGLKFMVYLQKENIIDESGMPKERFSAEFPKEGPSILRIQQVVRGDSAAYFCASRGRLQDEQYFGPGTRLTVT.